Listed here are 16 T cell receptor beta chains from one sample, sequenced in a study of human T cells and chemical hapten exposure. Via MiXCR, TCRdb re-called the 5' RACE reads, giving one row per CDR3 protein. In the table there are 130,000 or so distinct CDR3 sequences, 3.5% to 5% of which are singletons. Before extraction, the whole blood was not fractionated, and total RNA was taken from it. Receptors were obtained from a female donor in good health.

In its sample, this clonotype was seen many times. DNA for the CDR3: TGTGCCGTTCGGAAGGGGGTAACTAGCACAGATACGCAGTATTTT. It specifies CAVRKGVTSTDTQYF. This chain connects TRBV6-1 to TRBJ2-3; maybe TRBD1 (6 bases). The germline V gene encodes CDR1 MNHNS and CDR2 SASEGT. Trimming stripped 11 bases from V and 0 bases from J, with 18 bases between. This CDR3 has 15 residues.

This clonotype was observed many times. V gene TRBV5-1 combines with J gene TRBJ2-1, with 8 nucleotides matching TRBD2. The CDR3 totals 15 residues. Germline CDR1 reads SGHRS; CDR2 reads YFSETQ. Trimming took 0 bases from V and 9 from J; bases not matched to a gene: 8. CDR3 protein: CASSLGSGDPGEQFF. In DNA, the CDR3 is TGCGCCAGCAGCTTGGGTAGCGGGGACCCCGGTGAGCAGTTCTTC.

This clonotype was picked up a small number of times. The V call is TRBV12-3 or TRBV12-4, the J call TRBJ2-3; 9 nucleotides line up with TRBD2. This CDR3 contains 14 residues. The ends lost 6 bases at V and 2 bases at J; junction bases unmatched: 3. The CDR3, as DNA: TGTGCCAGCAGGCGGGGGGGGCTCACAGATACGCAGTATTTT. It encodes CASRRGGLTDTQYF.

The V call is TRBV7-9, the J call TRBJ2-6; TRBD1 matches 10 bases. After removal of 5 bases from V and 3 bases from J, the junction contained 10 bases not matched to a gene. There are 18 residues in the CDR3. In germline, CDR1 is SEHNR, CDR2 FQNEAQ (reference sequence). CDR3 amino acids: CASSLTGTGVCGANVLTF. As DNA, the CDR3 is TGTGCCAGCAGCCTCACCGGGACAGGGGTCTGTGGGGCCAACGTCCTGACTTTC.

This clonotype was recorded at least ten times. This chain connects TRBV28 to TRBJ2-3; D is possibly TRBD1 (5 bases). Germline V gene data show CDR1 as MDHEN and CDR2 as SYDVKM. This CDR3 contains 13 residues. Trimming removed 5 bases from V and 5 bases from J, with 11 bases in between. CDR3 residues: CASSTRAIDTQYF. For the CDR3, the DNA is TGTGCCAGCAGTACCAGGGCGATAGATACGCAGTATTTT.

The rearrangement uses TRBV14 and TRBJ2-5; possible D gene TRBD2, 5 bases. V gave up 4 bases and J gave up 0 bases, with 9 bases separating them. The germline V gene encodes CDR1 SGHDN and CDR2 FVKESK. There are 14 residues in the CDR3. CDR3 nucleotides: TGTGCCAGCAGCCTGGACTGGAACCAAGAGACCCAGTACTTC. This gives the protein CASSLDWNQETQYF.

This clonotype has ten or more counts. The chain carries TRBV7-9 and TRBJ2-1; 7 bases match TRBD2. With V trimmed by 11 bases and J by 5 bases, 15 bases remained unmatched. The CDR3 covers 15 residues. CDR1 is SEHNR and CDR2 is FQNEAQ in the germline V gene (reference sequence). The CDR3 DNA sequence: TGTGCCGTCACTGCGGGAGCCCCTTCGCACAATGAGCAGTTCTTC. It codes for CAVTAGAPSHNEQFF.

This clonotype was detected ten times or more. The genes are TRBV10-3 and TRBJ2-7; 8 nucleotides align to TRBD1. In germline, CDR1 is ENHRY, CDR2 SYGVKD. This CDR3 contains 14 residues. V lost 6 bases and J lost 4; bases outside the gene matches: 8. In DNA form, the CDR3 reads TGTGCCATCAGCCCCCCCCGGGACAGGTACGAGCAGTACTTC. The encoded protein is CAISPPRDRYEQYF.

This clonotype was counted ten times or more. The chain couples TRBV6-4 to TRBJ2-2; D ambiguous. Between the trimmed V and J ends, which lost 0 bases and 4 bases, there was a span of 3 bases. Germline loops: CDR1 MRHNA, CDR2 SNTAGT. The CDR3 loop spans 13 amino acids. The CDR3 DNA follows: TGTGCCAGCAGTGACTCTAGCACCGGGGAGCTGTTTTTT. Its translation is CASSDSSTGELFF.

This clonotype was detected many times. This chain connects TRBV30 to TRBJ1-2, with D possibly matching TRBD1 (5 bases). V lost 4 bases to trimming and J lost 7 bases, with 16 bases between them. CDR3 size: 13 residues. Germline assignment: CDR1 GTSNPN and CDR2 SVGIG (reference sequence). The CDR3, as DNA: TGTGCCTGGATGGGGCGGACATCGTCTGGCTACACCTTC. Translated, it gives CAWMGRTSSGYTF.

This clonotype was found many times. V and J are TRBV9 and TRBJ1-1; D perhaps matches TRBD1 (5 bases). CDR3 length equals 14 residues. V was shortened by 0 bases and J by 9 bases, with 15 bases between the two germline ends. The germline V gene encodes CDR1 SGDLS and CDR2 YYNGEE. CDR3 sequence (DNA): TGTGCCAGCAGCGTAGCGGGGGTAGGTGCCAAAGCTTTCTTT. The encoded protein is CASSVAGVGAKAFF.

This clonotype was detected many times. The gene calls are TRBV10-3 and TRBJ2-5; D gene uncertain. The CDR3 sequence is 15 residues long. Looked up from germline, CDR1 is ENHRY and CDR2 is SYGVKD. Trimming shortened V by 2 bases and J by 4 bases, and 14 bases separated the two germline ends. The CDR3 coding sequence is TGTGCCATCAGTGAGGGTGGTTCGGGTTCAGAGACCCAGTACTTC. Protein: CAISEGGSGSETQYF.

This clonotype was picked up a small number of times. The chain is built from TRBV5-1 and TRBJ2-5; 8 bases are shared with TRBD2. V lost 2 bases to trimming and J lost 4 bases; unmatched junction nucleotides: 7. The CDR3 spans 15 residues. Germline lookup yields CDR1 SGHRS and CDR2 YFSETQ. For the CDR3, the DNA is TGCGCCAGCAGCTTTTGGCGGGGGGCCCCAGAGACCCAGTACTTC. Amino acids: CASSFWRGAPETQYF.

In this sample, this clonotype turned up many times. CDR3 nucleotide sequence: TGTGCCAGCAGCGGGATTGGGGACGGATCTGAAAAACTGTTTTTT. Encoded protein: CASSGIGDGSEKLFF. J is TRBJ1-4 and V is TRBV7-9, with D perhaps TRBD1 (5 bases). This CDR3 has 15 residues. CDR1 is SEHNR and CDR2 is FQNEAQ in the germline V gene (reference sequence). V was trimmed by 5 bases and J by 7 bases, leaving 17 bases between them.

This clonotype appeared many times. This chain uses TRBV6-1 with TRBJ2-1; a possible D gene is TRBD1 (5 bases). The CDR3 covers 13 residues. Germline V gives CDR1 MNHNS, CDR2 SASEGT. V lost 4 bases and J lost 7, with 11 bases in between. The CDR3 protein is CASSVGVENEQFF. Written as DNA, the CDR3 is TGTGCCAGCAGTGTAGGGGTGGAGAATGAGCAGTTCTTC.

This clonotype was counted only a few times. The chain employs TRBV6-4 and TRBJ2-2; D unclear. The CDR3 length is 13 residues. Germline V gene data show CDR1 as MRHNA and CDR2 as SNTAGT. Between the trimmed V and J ends, which lost 3 bases and 6 bases, there was a span of 8 bases. This CDR3 reads CASSDSSSGELFF. Written as DNA, the CDR3 is TGTGCCAGCAGTGATAGCTCTTCCGGGGAGCTGTTTTTT.